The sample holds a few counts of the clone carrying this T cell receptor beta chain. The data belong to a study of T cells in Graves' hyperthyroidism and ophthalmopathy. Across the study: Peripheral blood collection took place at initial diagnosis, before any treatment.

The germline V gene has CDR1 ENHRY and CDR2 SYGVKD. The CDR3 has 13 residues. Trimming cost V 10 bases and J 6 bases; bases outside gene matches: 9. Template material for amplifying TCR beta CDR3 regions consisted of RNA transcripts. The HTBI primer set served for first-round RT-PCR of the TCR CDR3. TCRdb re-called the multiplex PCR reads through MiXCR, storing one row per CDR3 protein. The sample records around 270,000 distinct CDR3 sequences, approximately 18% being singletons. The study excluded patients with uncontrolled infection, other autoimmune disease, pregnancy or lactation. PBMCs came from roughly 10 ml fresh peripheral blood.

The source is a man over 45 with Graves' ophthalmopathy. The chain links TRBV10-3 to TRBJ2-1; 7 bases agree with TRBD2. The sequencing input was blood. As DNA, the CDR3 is TGTGCCACCTGGGAGGGAGCAAGCAATGAGCAGTTCTTC. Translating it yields CATWEGASNEQFF.